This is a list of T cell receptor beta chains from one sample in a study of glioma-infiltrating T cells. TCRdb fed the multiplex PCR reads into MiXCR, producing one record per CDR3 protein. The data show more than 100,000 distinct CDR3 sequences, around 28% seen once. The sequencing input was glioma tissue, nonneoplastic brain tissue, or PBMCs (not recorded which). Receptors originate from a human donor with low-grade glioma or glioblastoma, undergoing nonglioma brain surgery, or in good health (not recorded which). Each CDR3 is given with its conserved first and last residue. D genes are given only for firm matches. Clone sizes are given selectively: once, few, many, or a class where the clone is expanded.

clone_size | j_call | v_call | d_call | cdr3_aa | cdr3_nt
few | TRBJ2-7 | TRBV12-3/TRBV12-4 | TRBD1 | CASSFQGQTAHEQYF | TGTGCCAGCAGTTTCCAGGGACAGACTGCCCACGAGCAGTACTTC
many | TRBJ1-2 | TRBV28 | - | CASSLVSDNYGYTF | TGTGCCAGCAGTTTAGTATCGGATAACTATGGCTACACCTTC
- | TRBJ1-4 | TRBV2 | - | CASSYVITNKKLFF | TGTGCCAGCAGTTATGTAATAACTAATAAAAAACTGTTTTTT
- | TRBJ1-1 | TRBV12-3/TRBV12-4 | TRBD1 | CASRSQGGKDEAFF | TGTGCCAGCAGGTCTCAAGGGGGCAAAGATGAAGCTTTCTTT
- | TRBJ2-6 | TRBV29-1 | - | CSVASGANVLTF | TGCAGCGTTGCTTCTGGGGCCAACGTCCTGACTTTC
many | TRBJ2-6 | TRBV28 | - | CASSHNKVAGANVLTF | TGTGCCAGCAGCCACAATAAGGTTGCTGGGGCCAACGTCCTGACTTTC
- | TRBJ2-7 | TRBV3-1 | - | CASSQTGLPKGQYF | TGTGCCAGCAGCCAAACAGGACTACCAAAAGGGCAGTACTTC
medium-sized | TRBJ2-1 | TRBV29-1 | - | CSLIQAHNEQFF | TGCAGCCTTATACAGGCTCACAATGAGCAGTTCTTC
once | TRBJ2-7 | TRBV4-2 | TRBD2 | CASSKLAGGGSYEQYF | TGTGCCAGCAGCAAGTTAGCGGGGGGAGGATCCTACGAGCAGTACTTC
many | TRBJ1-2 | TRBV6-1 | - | CASSHPANYGYTF | TGTGCCAGCAGTCACCCCGCTAACTATGGCTACACCTTC
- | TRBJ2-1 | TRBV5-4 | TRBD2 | CASSPEGTSGGRDEQFF | TGTGCCAGCAGCCCCGAGGGGACTAGCGGAGGGAGGGATGAGCAGTTCTTC
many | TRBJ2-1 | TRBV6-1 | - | CASTRTRSYNEQFF | TGTGCCAGCACCAGGACACGCTCCTACAATGAGCAGTTCTTC
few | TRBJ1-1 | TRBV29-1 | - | CSVGILNTEAFF | TGCAGCGTTGGAATCCTGAACACTGAAGCTTTCTTT
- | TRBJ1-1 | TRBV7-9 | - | CASSPDRRNTEAFF | TGTGCCAGCAGCCCAGACAGGCGGAACACTGAAGCTTTCTTT
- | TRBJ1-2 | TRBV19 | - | CVSSTRNSAGYTF | TGTGTCAGTAGTACCCGCAATTCGGCCGGCTACACCTTC
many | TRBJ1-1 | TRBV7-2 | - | CASSLERNTEAFF | TGTGCCAGCAGCTTGGAACGAAACACTGAAGCTTTCTTT
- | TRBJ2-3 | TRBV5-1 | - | CASSPAGLGRSSHTDTQYF | TGCGCCAGCAGCCCCGCGGGACTCGGACGGAGTAGCCACACAGATACGCAGTATTTT
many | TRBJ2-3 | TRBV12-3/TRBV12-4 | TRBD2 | CASSSLAGGSDTQYF | TGTGCCAGCAGTTCACTAGCGGGGGGCTCAGATACGCAGTATTTT
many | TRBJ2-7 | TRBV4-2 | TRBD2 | CASSASGTAPYEQYF | TGTGCCAGCAGCGCCAGCGGGACGGCCCCCTACGAGCAGTACTTC
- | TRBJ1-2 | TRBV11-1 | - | CASSLSPGGYTF | TGTGCCAGCAGCTTAAGTCCGGGTGGCTACACCTTC
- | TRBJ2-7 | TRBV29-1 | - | CSVVAGSYEQYF | TGCAGCGTTGTAGCAGGGTCCTACGAGCAGTACTTC
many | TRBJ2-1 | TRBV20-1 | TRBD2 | CSAGETSGGSYEQFF | TGCAGTGCTGGTGAAACTAGCGGGGGCTCTTATGAGCAGTTCTTC
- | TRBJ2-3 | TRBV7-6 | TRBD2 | CASSLPTLATSGEATDTQYF | TGTGCCAGCAGCTTACCGACCCTGGCGACTAGCGGGGAGGCTACAGATACGCAGTATTTT
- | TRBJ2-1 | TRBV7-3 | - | CASRPGGAGNEQFF | TGTGCCAGCAGACCAGGGGGGGCCGGGAATGAGCAGTTCTTC
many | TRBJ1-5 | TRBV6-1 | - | CASSVGLQDQPQHF | TGTGCCAGCAGTGTGGGACTTCAAGATCAGCCCCAGCATTTT
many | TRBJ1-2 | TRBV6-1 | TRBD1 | CASSLGQDYGYTF | TGTGCCAGCAGTCTAGGACAGGACTATGGCTACACCTTC
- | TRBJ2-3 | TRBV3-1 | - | CASSQKGTDTQYF | TGTGCCAGCAGCCAAAAGGGCACAGATACGCAGTATTTT
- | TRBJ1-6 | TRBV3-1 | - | CASSQGTYSPLHF | TGTGCCAGCAGCCAAGGGACCTATTCACCCCTCCACTTT
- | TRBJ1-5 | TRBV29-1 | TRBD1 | CSAGTGNQPQHF | TGCAGCGCCGGGACAGGGAACCAGCCCCAGCATTTT
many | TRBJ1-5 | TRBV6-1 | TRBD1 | CASSPDRGRDQPQHF | TGTGCCAGCAGCCCGGACAGGGGACGGGATCAGCCCCAGCATTTT
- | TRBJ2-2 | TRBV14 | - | CASRKTALNTGELFF | TGTGCCAGCAGAAAGACAGCCTTGAACACCGGGGAGCTGTTTTTT
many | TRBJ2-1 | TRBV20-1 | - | CSARAWQVDNEQFF | TGCAGTGCTCGAGCTTGGCAGGTAGACAATGAGCAGTTCTTC
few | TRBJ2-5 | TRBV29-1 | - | CSGADAEETQYF | TGCAGCGGGGCGGACGCCGAAGAGACCCAGTACTTC
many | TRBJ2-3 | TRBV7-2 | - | CASSSDQGSTQYF | TGTGCCAGCAGCTCTGATCAGGGGTCTACGCAGTATTTT
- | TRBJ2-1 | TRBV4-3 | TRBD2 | CDSSPGTSGGAFDNEQFF | TGCGACAGCAGCCCCGGGACTAGCGGGGGGGCCTTCGACAATGAGCAGTTCTTC
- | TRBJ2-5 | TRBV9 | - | CASSEAPF | TGTGCCAGCAGCGAGGCACCTTTC
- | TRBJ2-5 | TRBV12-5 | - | CASGSLHQTQYF | TGTGCTAGTGGGAGCCTCCATCAGACCCAGTACTTC
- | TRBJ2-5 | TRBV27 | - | CASSFYTARETQYF | TGTGCCAGCAGTTTCTACACGGCTCGAGAGACCCAGTACTTC
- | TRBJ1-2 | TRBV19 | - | CASAWLEAGYGYTF | TGTGCCAGTGCCTGGTTGGAGGCCGGCTATGGCTACACCTTC
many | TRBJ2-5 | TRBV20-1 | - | CSARPLGETQYF | TGCAGTGCTAGGCCGCTGGGTGAGACCCAGTACTTC
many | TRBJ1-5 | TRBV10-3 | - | CAISESGTENQPQHF | TGTGCCATCAGTGAGTCGGGGACCGAGAATCAGCCCCAGCATTTT
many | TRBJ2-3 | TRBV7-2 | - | CASSFLPRGAGTDTQYF | TGTGCCAGCAGCTTTCTCCCCCGTGGGGCGGGGACAGATACGCAGTATTTT
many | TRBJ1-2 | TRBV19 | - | CASSSQDRRSNYGYTF | TGTGCCAGTAGTTCTCAGGACAGAAGGTCTAACTATGGCTACACCTTC
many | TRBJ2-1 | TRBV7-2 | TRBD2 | CASSSFSGKGEQFF | TGTGCCAGCAGCTCCTTTAGCGGGAAAGGTGAGCAGTTCTTC
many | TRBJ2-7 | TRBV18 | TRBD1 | CASSPMDRGLHEQYF | TGTGCCAGCTCACCCATGGACAGGGGGCTCCACGAGCAGTACTTC
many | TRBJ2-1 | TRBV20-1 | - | CSAPITSPYNEQFF | TGCAGTGCTCCAATTACCTCGCCTTACAATGAGCAGTTCTTC
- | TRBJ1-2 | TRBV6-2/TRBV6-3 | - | CASTQGDAVYTF | TGTGCCAGCACCCAAGGGGACGCTGTCTACACCTTC
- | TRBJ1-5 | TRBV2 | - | CASSELRHQPQHF | TGTGCCAGCAGTGAATTGAGGCATCAGCCCCAGCATTTT
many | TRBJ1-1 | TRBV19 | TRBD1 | CASNARDREAFF | TGTGCCAGCAACGCCCGGGACAGGGAGGCTTTCTTT
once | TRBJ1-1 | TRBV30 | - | CAWKKDRNTEAFF | TGTGCCTGGAAAAAGGATCGAAACACTGAAGCTTTCTTT
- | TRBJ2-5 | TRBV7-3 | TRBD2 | CASRPRGAKETQNF | TGTGCCAGCAGACCGCGGGGGGCCAAAGAGACCCAGAACTTC
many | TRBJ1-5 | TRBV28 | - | CASSLLGQPQHF | TGTGCCAGCAGTTTATTAGGACAGCCCCAGCATTTT
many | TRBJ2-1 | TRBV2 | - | CASSERGGTYNEQFF | TGTGCCAGCAGTGAGAGGGGGGGGACCTACAATGAGCAGTTCTTC
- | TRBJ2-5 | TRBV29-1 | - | CSGGRGQETQYF | TGCAGCGGAGGACGGGGCCAAGAGACCCAGTACTTC
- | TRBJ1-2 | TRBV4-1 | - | CASSQAPGRQDNNYGYTF | TGCGCCAGCAGCCAGGCGCCCGGACGACAGGATAACAATTATGGCTACACCTTC
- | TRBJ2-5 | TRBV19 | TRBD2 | CASSITSRLAGARETQYF | TGTGCCAGTAGTATCACCTCGAGACTAGCGGGGGCCAGGGAGACCCAGTACTTC
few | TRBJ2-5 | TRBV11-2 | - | CASSQPARQRAQYF | TGTGCCAGCAGCCAACCAGCACGTCAAAGGGCCCAGTACTTC
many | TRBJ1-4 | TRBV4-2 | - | CASSLDSDELFF | TGTGCCAGCAGCCTAGACAGTGACGAACTGTTTTTT
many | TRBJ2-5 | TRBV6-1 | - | CASSWDAETQYF | TGTGCCAGCAGCTGGGACGCGGAGACCCAGTACTTC